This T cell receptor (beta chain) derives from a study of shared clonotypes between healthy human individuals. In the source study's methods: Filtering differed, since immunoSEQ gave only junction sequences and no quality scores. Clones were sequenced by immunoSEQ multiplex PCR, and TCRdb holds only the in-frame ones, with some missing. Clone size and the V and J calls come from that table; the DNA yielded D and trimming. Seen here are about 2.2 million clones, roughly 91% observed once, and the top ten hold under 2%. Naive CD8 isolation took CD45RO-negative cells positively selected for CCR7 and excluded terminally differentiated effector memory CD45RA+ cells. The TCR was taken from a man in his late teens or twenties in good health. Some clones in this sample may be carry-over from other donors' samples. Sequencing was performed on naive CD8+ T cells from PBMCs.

For the CDR3, the DNA is TGCGCCAGCAGCCAAGAATTTCGCGACCGGACGGGGTATGGCTACACCTTC. This codes for CASSQEFRDRTGYGYTF. V and J are TRBV4-1 and TRBJ1-2, with D hard to call. The CDR3 has 17 residues. CDR1 is MGHRA, CDR2 YSYEKL, per germline. V was cut by 0 bases and J by 5 bases, with 19 bases left in between.